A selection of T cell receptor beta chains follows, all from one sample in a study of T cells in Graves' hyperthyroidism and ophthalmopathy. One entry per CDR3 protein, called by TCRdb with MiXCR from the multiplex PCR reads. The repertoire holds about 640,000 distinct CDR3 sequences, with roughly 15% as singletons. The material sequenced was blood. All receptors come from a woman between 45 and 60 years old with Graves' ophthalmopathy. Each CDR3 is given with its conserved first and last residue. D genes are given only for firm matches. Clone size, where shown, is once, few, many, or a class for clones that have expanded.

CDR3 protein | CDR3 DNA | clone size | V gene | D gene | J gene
CASSSLAGELFF | TGTGCCAGCAGTTCCCTCGCCGGGGAGCTGTTTTTT | few | TRBV6-2/TRBV6-3 | - | TRBJ2-2
CASTKGTGGLYEQYF | TGTGCCAGCACCAAAGGGACAGGGGGCTTATACGAGCAGTACTTC | many | TRBV7-2 | TRBD1 | TRBJ2-7
CASSVAGTGGETQYF | TGTGCCAGCAGCGTAGCAGGGACAGGAGGAGAGACCCAGTACTTC | - | TRBV9 | TRBD1 | TRBJ2-5
CASSRPGQGLHEQYF | TGTGCCAGTAGTAGGCCGGGACAGGGTCTACACGAGCAGTACTTC | few | TRBV19 | TRBD1 | TRBJ2-7
CASSLGQGAGNGYTF | TGTGCCAGCAGCTTAGGACAGGGGGCAGGGAATGGCTACACCTTC | - | TRBV7-8 | TRBD1 | TRBJ1-2
CASSQEISGISNYGYTF | TGCGCCAGCAGCCAAGAGATTTCCGGGATTTCTAACTATGGCTACACCTTC | - | TRBV4-3 | - | TRBJ1-2
CSAREGAYNEQFF | TGCAGTGCTAGAGAGGGGGCGTACAATGAGCAGTTCTTC | many | TRBV20-1 | - | TRBJ2-1
CASNKDRGHTGELFF | TGTGCCAGCAATAAAGACAGGGGGCACACCGGGGAGCTGTTTTTT | few | TRBV6-1 | TRBD1 | TRBJ2-2
CASSFSRTSNSYNEQFF | TGTGCCAGCAGCTTTTCGCGGACTAGCAATTCCTACAATGAGCAGTTCTTC | few | TRBV5-6 | TRBD2 | TRBJ2-1
CASSPGGATEQYF | TGTGCTAGCAGCCCTGGGGGCGCGACCGAGCAGTACTTC | - | TRBV7-7 | - | TRBJ2-7
CASSEEGGPDSPLHF | TGTGCCAGCAGTGAGGAGGGGGGACCCGATTCACCCCTCCACTTT | - | TRBV25-1 | - | TRBJ1-6
CASSHNYGQFF | TGTGCCAGCAGTCACAACTATGGGCAGTTCTTC | many | TRBV6-1 | - | TRBJ2-1
CAWNRDGATNEKLFF | TGTGCCTGGAACAGGGACGGGGCGACTAATGAAAAACTGTTTTTT | many | TRBV30 | - | TRBJ1-4
CSALGTADYEQYF | TGCAGCGCCCTCGGGACAGCCGACTACGAGCAGTACTTC | few | TRBV29-1 | TRBD1 | TRBJ2-7
CASSSNEAGANVLTF | TGTGCCAGCAGCTCCAATGAGGCTGGGGCCAACGTCCTGACTTTC | - | TRBV7-3 | - | TRBJ2-6
CASSSGFNSPLHF | TGTGCCAGCAGTTCTGGTTTTAATTCACCCCTCCACTTT | few | TRBV27 | - | TRBJ1-6
CASSRREVADTQYF | TGTGCCAGCAGCCGAAGGGAGGTCGCAGATACGCAGTATTTT | many | TRBV7-2 | - | TRBJ2-3